One sample yielded the 25 T cell receptor beta chains listed below, sequenced in a study of neurological immune-mediated disorders. MiXCR, applied by TCRdb to the 5' RACE reads, yields one record per CDR3 protein. The sample shows fewer than 30,000 distinct CDR3 sequences, over 5.5% of them seen only once. The sequenced material came from PBMCs. The receptors here all came from a woman aged 40-49 years in good health.

This clonotype occurred many times. The chain employs TRBV5-4 and TRBJ2-3; 10 bases agree with TRBD1. CDR3 size: 14 residues. Germline V gene lookup returns CDR1 SGHNT and CDR2 YYREEE (reference sequence). V gave up 9 bases and J gave up 4 bases; unmatched junction bases: 8. Here the CDR3 reads CATRGQGGADTQYF. The CDR3 DNA is TGTGCCACTCGAGGACAGGGGGGGGCAGATACGCAGTATTTT.

Ten or more counts support this clonotype. The chain is built from TRBV5-1 and TRBJ2-1; a weak D match, TRBD1 (6 bases). CDR1 and CDR2 (germline): SGHRS, YFSETQ. Trimming removed 4 bases at V and 8 bases at J, with 19 bases between. The CDR3 totals 15 residues. This chain's CDR3 is CASSPTGRQGDEQFF. The CDR3 bases are TGCGCCAGCAGCCCGACAGGTAGGCAAGGCGATGAGCAGTTCTTC.

This clonotype was detected many times. The chain employs TRBV3-1 and TRBJ1-2; unclear D gene. The CDR3 consists of 12 residues. The V gene's germline CDR1 is LGHDT and CDR2 YNNKEL (reference sequence). Between the trimmed V and J ends, which lost 4 bases and 5 bases, there was a span of 8 bases. CDR3 in amino acids: CASSRLDYGYTF. In DNA form, the CDR3 reads TGTGCCAGCAGCCGGCTGGATTATGGCTACACCTTC.

This clonotype was found many times. V and J are TRBV20-1 and TRBJ2-7, with D unresolved. The CDR3 has 15 residues. V shed 0 bases and J shed 0 bases, with 12 bases lying between them. Per the germline V gene, CDR1 is DFQATT and CDR2 is SNEGSKA (reference sequence). CDR3 DNA: TGCAGTGCTAGAGATCAAGCAAAGGCCTCCTACGAGCAGTACTTC. The encoded protein is CSARDQAKASYEQYF.

This clonotype was seen repeatedly, ten times or more. V is TRBV20-1 and J is TRBJ1-4, with a possible D match to TRBD1 (5 bases). This CDR3 is built from 15 residues. Germline CDR1 is DFQATT and CDR2 is SNEGSKA (reference sequence). Trimming removed 5 bases from V and 11 bases from J, with 24 bases in between. CDR3 DNA sequence: TGCAGTGCTGAGACCAGGGATAGGGGAGTGGGGAAACTGTTTTTT. Protein sequence: CSAETRDRGVGKLFF.

In its sample, this clonotype was seen many times. V usage is TRBV4-3 and J usage is TRBJ2-7, with D unclear. CDR1 and CDR2 from the germline V gene are LGHNA and YSLEER. CDR3 length equals 14 residues. V lost 3 bases, J lost 2 bases, and 11 bases lay in between. The CDR3 loop is CASSHRTGPYEQYF. The CDR3 DNA reads as TGCGCCAGCAGCCATCGAACTGGACCCTACGAGCAGTACTTC.

This clonotype came up many times. The chain has TRBV5-1 and TRBJ2-1; the match to TRBD1 covers 8 bases. This CDR3 has 14 amino acids. The germline CDR1 and CDR2 sequences are SGHRS and YFSETQ. V trimming: 0 bases; J trimming: 7 bases; junction bases outside the gene matches: 3. The DNA of the CDR3 is TGCGCCAGCAGCTTGGGACAGGGGCTGAATGAGCAGTTCTTC. It yields the protein CASSLGQGLNEQFF.

Ten or more counts support this clonotype. The rearrangement links TRBV20-1 to TRBJ2-4; D is undetermined. Trimming left V 6 bases short and J 0 bases short, with 21 bases between. The CDR3 is made up of 17 amino acids. Germline-derived CDR1 and CDR2 are DFQATT and SNEGSKA (reference sequence). CDR3 amino acids: CSARMVGLPLAKNIQYF. In DNA form, the CDR3 reads TGCAGTGCCCGGATGGTCGGGCTCCCACTAGCCAAAAACATTCAGTACTTC.

This clonotype was counted many times. The genes are TRBV20-1 and TRBJ2-1; tentative D call: TRBD2 (7 bases). The CDR3 has 17 residues. From germline, CDR1 is DFQATT and CDR2 SNEGSKA (reference sequence). Trimming left V 7 bases short and J 4 bases short, with 26 bases between. The CDR3 sequence is CSVKLGRGGRSYNEQFF. In DNA form, the CDR3 reads TGCAGTGTAAAGTTGGGACGCGGGGGCCGGAGTTACAATGAGCAGTTCTTC.

This clonotype has ten or more counts. The chain joins TRBV5-1 to TRBJ2-3, with D uncertain. Trimming removed 0 bases at V and 6 bases at J, with 11 bases between. The CDR3 spans 14 residues. The germline CDR1 and CDR2 sequences are SGHRS and YFSETQ. The CDR3 region is CASSLEGGRDTQYF. The DNA for the CDR3 is TGCGCCAGCAGCTTGGAGGGCGGAAGGGATACGCAGTATTTT.

This clonotype came up many times. This chain uses TRBV20-1 with TRBJ2-3, with D perhaps TRBD2 (6 bases). The germline CDR1 and CDR2 sequences are DFQATT and SNEGSKA (reference sequence). The CDR3 loop spans 15 amino acids. Trimming removed 5 bases at V and 0 bases at J, with 15 bases between. The CDR3 DNA reads TGCAGTGCTTTGCTTAAGGCGGGGAGCACAGATACGCAGTATTTT. Residues: CSALLKAGSTDTQYF.

The table lists this clonotype with many counts. The chain joins TRBV18 to TRBJ2-1, with 11 positions matching TRBD2. CDR3 length: 16 residues. Per germline, CDR1 KGHSH and CDR2 LQKENI. V lost 3 bases, J lost 8 bases, and 9 bases stayed unmatched. The CDR3 sequence: CASSPLAGGTMDEQFF. CDR3 DNA sequence: TGTGCCAGCTCACCCCTAGCGGGAGGCACCATGGATGAGCAGTTCTTC.

This clonotype was seen at least ten times. The CDR3 is CSARVGLAGGPGELFF. The DNA of the CDR3 is TGCAGTGCTAGAGTGGGACTAGCGGGAGGACCCGGGGAGCTGTTTTTT. The rearrangement uses TRBV20-1 and TRBJ2-2; TRBD2 matches 15 bases. CDR3 length: 16 residues. The ends lost 1 base at V and 6 bases at J; junction bases unmatched: 3. Per the germline V gene, CDR1 is DFQATT and CDR2 is SNEGSKA (reference sequence).

The table lists this clonotype with many counts. This chain joins TRBV20-1 and TRBJ2-3; the match to TRBD2 covers 14 bases. CDR3 length: 15 residues. CDR1 DFQATT and CDR2 SNEGSKA come from the germline V gene (reference sequence). The J segment lost 6 bases and the V segment lost 5 bases, leaving 7 bases of the junction unmatched. CDR3 sequence: CSAPLTSGRGDTQYF. CDR3 DNA: TGCAGTGCTCCACTGACTAGCGGGAGGGGGGATACGCAGTATTTT.

This clonotype is deemed medium-sized. The chain has TRBV6-5 and TRBJ1-6; maybe TRBD1 (6 bases). The CDR3 is 13 residues long. Germline V gene data show CDR1 as MNHEY and CDR2 as SVGAGI. Trimming took 6 bases from V and 10 from J, leaving 13 bases between them. The CDR3 DNA reads as TGTGCCAGCAGGCCCACTCAGGGGTCACCCCTCCACTTT. It translates to CASRPTQGSPLHF.

This clonotype was found many times. The chain links TRBV20-1 to TRBJ2-7; 9 positions agree with TRBD2. Germline CDR1 is DFQATT and CDR2 is SNEGSKA (reference sequence). V lost 5 bases to trimming and J lost 1 base; unmatched junction nucleotides: 6. The CDR3 totals 14 residues. This CDR3 reads CSASLLAGSYEQYF. The CDR3 bases are TGCAGTGCTTCGCTACTAGCGGGTTCCTACGAGCAGTACTTC.

This clonotype was observed many times. The J gene is TRBJ2-2, the V gene TRBV24-1; D ambiguous. The CDR3 consists of 15 residues. Per germline, CDR1 KGHDR and CDR2 SFDVKD. Trimming stripped 5 bases from V and 3 bases from J, with 12 bases between. CDR3 DNA: TGTGCCACCAGTGGGCTCTCCCCATACACCGGGGAGCTGTTTTTT. It yields the protein CATSGLSPYTGELFF.

The sample holds many counts of this clonotype. This chain connects TRBV29-1 to TRBJ2-1; D is possibly TRBD1 (5 bases). From germline, CDR1 is SQVTM and CDR2 ANQGSEA. V was trimmed by 1 base and J by 10 bases, leaving 11 bases between them. This CDR3 region has 12 residues. The chain's CDR3 is CSVEGQLGEQFF. The CDR3 DNA is TGCAGCGTTGAAGGACAGCTAGGAGAGCAGTTCTTC.

This clonotype was seen many times. The chain is built from TRBV7-2 and TRBJ1-1, with D tentatively TRBD1 (6 bases). Germline CDR1 reads SGHTA; CDR2 reads FQGNSA. V was trimmed by 1 base and J by 11 bases, leaving 14 bases between them. The CDR3 is 13 amino acids. The CDR3 reads CASSLVRGLGAFF. The CDR3 DNA reads TGTGCCAGCAGCTTAGTTCGGGGGCTGGGGGCTTTCTTT. Full variable domain (rest looked up from reference TRBV7-2 and TRBJ1-1): GAGVSQSPSNKVTEKGKDVELRCDPISGHTALYWYRQSLGQGLEFLIYFQGNSAPDKSGLPSDRFSAERTGGSVSTLTIQRTQQEDSAVYLCASSLVRGLGAFFGQGTRLTVV.

This clonotype was seen repeatedly, ten times or more. The V call is TRBV20-1, the J call TRBJ2-3; D is unclear. The CDR3 consists of 14 residues. V lost 0 bases, J lost 6 bases, and 13 bases lay in between. Germline lookup yields CDR1 DFQATT and CDR2 SNEGSKA (reference sequence). CDR3 nucleotide sequence: TGCAGTGCTAGAGACTACCGACCTAGTGATACGCAGTATTTT. Translation gives CSARDYRPSDTQYF.

This clonotype has ten or more counts. V is TRBV20-1 and J is TRBJ2-7; no reliable D call. The V end lost 5 bases, the J end lost 6 bases, and 17 bases lay between the germline ends. The CDR3 has 13 amino acids. Germline V lookup: CDR1 DFQATT, CDR2 SNEGSKA (reference sequence). DNA for the CDR3: TGCAGTGCTCCCCCCGAATCCGTTGGCGAGCAGTACTTC. Translating gives CSAPPESVGEQYF.

This clonotype appeared many times. The genes are TRBV12-3 or TRBV12-4 and TRBJ2-5; 12 bases fit TRBD1. The CDR3 is made up of 17 amino acids. V lost 6 bases to trimming and J lost 4 bases; unmatched junction nucleotides: 12. The CDR3 coding sequence is TGTGCCAGCAGCTCCTCCCGACCGGGACAGGGGGCAGAGACCCAGTACTTC. As protein: CASSSSRPGQGAETQYF.

This clonotype was observed at least ten times. This rearrangement joins TRBV24-1 to TRBJ2-7, with TRBD2 matching 8 bases. Unmatched junction bases numbered 8, after V lost 3 bases and J lost 5 bases. Per germline, CDR1 KGHDR and CDR2 SFDVKD. The CDR3 is 15 residues long. In DNA form, the CDR3 reads TGTGCCACCAGTGATAGCGGGAGATTACGGGACGAGCAGTACTTC. Its protein is CATSDSGRLRDEQYF.

This clonotype was seen at least ten times. V usage is TRBV20-1 and J usage is TRBJ2-5; weak D call: TRBD2 (6 bases). Germline CDR1 is DFQATT and CDR2 is SNEGSKA (reference sequence). The CDR3 extends over 14 amino acids. V was pared by 4 bases and J by 2 bases, with 14 bases between. The CDR3 protein is CSAIRDFIQETQYF. As DNA, the CDR3 is TGCAGTGCTATACGGGACTTTATTCAAGAGACCCAGTACTTC.

Comments on this clonotype: One base away lies a much larger clone, so this may be a sequencing read error. V and J are TRBV12-3 or TRBV12-4 and TRBJ1-6; D is uncertain. V was clipped by 2 bases and J by 8 bases, with 7 bases between them. The CDR3 loop spans 13 amino acids. CDR3 DNA: TGTGCCAGCAGTTTATCAACAGATTCACCCCTCCACTTT. The encoded protein is CASSLSTDSPLHF.